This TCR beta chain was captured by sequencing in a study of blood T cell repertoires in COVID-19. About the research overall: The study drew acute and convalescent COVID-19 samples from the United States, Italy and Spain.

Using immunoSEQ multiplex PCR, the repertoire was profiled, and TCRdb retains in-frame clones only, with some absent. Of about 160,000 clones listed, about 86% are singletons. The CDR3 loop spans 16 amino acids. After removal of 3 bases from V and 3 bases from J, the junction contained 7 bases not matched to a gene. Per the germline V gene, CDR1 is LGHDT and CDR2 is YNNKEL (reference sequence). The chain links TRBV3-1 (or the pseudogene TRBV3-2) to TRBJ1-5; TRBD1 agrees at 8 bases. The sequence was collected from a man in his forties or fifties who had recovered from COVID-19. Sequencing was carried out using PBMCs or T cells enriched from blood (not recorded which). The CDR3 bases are TGTGCCAGCAGCCACGGGACAGGCCTAAACAATCAGCCCCAGCATTTT. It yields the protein CASSHGTGLNNQPQHF.